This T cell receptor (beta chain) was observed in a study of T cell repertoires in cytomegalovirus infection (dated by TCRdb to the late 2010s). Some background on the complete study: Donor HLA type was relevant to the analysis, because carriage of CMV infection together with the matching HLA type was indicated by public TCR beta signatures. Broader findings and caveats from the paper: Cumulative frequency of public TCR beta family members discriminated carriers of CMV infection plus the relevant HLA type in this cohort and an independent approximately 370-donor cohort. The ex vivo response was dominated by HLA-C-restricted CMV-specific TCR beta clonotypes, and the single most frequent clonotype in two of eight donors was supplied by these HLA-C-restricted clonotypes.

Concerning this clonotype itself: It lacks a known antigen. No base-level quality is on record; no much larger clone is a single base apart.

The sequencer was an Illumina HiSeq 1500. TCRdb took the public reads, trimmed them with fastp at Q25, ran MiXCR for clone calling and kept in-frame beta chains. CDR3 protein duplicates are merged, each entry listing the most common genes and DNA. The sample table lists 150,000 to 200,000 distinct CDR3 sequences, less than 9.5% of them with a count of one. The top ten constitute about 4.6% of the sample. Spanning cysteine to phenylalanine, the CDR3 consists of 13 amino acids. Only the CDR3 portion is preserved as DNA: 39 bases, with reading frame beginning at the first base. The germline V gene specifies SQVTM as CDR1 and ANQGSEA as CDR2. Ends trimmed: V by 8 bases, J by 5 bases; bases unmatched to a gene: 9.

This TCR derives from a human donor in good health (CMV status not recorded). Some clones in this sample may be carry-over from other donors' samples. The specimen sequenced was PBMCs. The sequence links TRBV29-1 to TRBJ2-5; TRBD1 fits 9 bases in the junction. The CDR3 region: CSFPGQGGETQYF. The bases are TGCAGCTTTCCGGGACAGGGCGGGGAGACCCAGTACTTC.